This entry lists 23 T cell receptor beta chains sequenced from one sample in a study of control samples from healthy donors and cancer patients. Clones were sequenced by immunoSEQ multiplex PCR, and TCRdb holds only the in-frame ones, with some missing. This repertoire shows more than 20,000 clones, around 83% found once; its top ten account for over 35%. Input material: PBMCs. Receptors originate from a man in his sixties with head and neck cancer.

This chain connects TRBV6-1 to TRBJ2-7; D not certain. From germline, CDR1 is MNHNS and CDR2 SASEGT. V gave up 2 bases and J gave up 2 bases, with 10 bases separating them. The CDR3 has 14 amino acids. As DNA, the CDR3 is TGTGCCAGCAGTGAATGGGCCTTAACCTACGAGCAGTACTTC. This codes for CASSEWALTYEQYF.

This chain's CDR3 is CASSQDGGTATDTQYF. The CDR3 DNA reads as TGTGCCAGCAGCCAAGACGGCGGGACTGCCACAGATACGCAGTATTTT. This chain uses TRBV3-1 (or the pseudogene TRBV3-2) with TRBJ2-3; D may be TRBD2 (6 bases). Deletions cut 0 bases from V and 2 bases from J, with 12 bases between. The CDR3 has 16 amino acids. Looked up from germline, CDR1 is LGHDT and CDR2 is YNNKEL (reference sequence).

CDR3 nucleotides: TGTGCCAGCAAAGCGGGAGGGCTTTACGGGGAGCAGTTCTTC. Translating it yields CASKAGGLYGEQFF. This chain joins TRBV5-4 and TRBJ2-1; 10 bases are shared with TRBD2. J was trimmed by 10 bases and V by 6 bases; bases with no gene match: 10. Germline V lookup: CDR1 SGHNT, CDR2 YYREEE (reference sequence). The CDR3 covers 14 residues.

V is TRBV18 and J is TRBJ1-1; D uncertain. The V gene's germline CDR1 is KGHSH and CDR2 LQKENI. The V end lost 10 bases, the J end lost 3 bases, and 24 bases lay between the germline ends. CDR3 length: 16 amino acids. The CDR3 here is CATHRGQSGGDTEAFF. Written as DNA, the CDR3 is TGTGCCACTCACCGCGGGCAGTCTGGAGGTGACACTGAAGCTTTCTTT.

The chain couples TRBV19 to TRBJ2-1, with D hard to call. Germline V gene data show CDR1 as LNHDA and CDR2 as SQIVND (reference sequence). This CDR3 region has 15 residues. With 5 bases removed from V and 2 bases from J, the gap between germline ends came to 13 bases. CDR3 sequence: CASSDRHAPYNEQFF. CDR3 DNA: TGTGCCAGTAGTGATAGACACGCCCCCTACAATGAGCAGTTCTTC.

The chain recombines TRBV15 with TRBJ2-3, with D unresolved. V was trimmed by 0 bases and J by 3 bases, leaving 22 bases between them. Germline CDR1 reads LNHNV; CDR2 reads YYDKDF (reference sequence). This CDR3 spans 19 amino acids. The DNA of the CDR3 is TGTGCCACCAGCAGAGACAAGGTTCTGACGGTGAGGATGACAGATACGCAGTATTTT. This gives the protein CATSRDKVLTVRMTDTQYF.

The rearrangement joins TRBV25-1 to TRBJ1-2, with D possibly matching TRBD1 (6 bases). The CDR3 is made up of 15 amino acids. CDR1 is MGHDK, CDR2 SYGVNS, per germline. Trimming stripped 7 bases from V and 0 bases from J, with 15 bases between. Written as DNA, the CDR3 is TGTGCCAGCACCACGGGGGGGGCAGCTAACTATGGCTACACCTTC. Protein product: CASTTGGAANYGYTF.

The V gene is TRBV12-5, the J gene TRBJ1-5; D remains ambiguous. The CDR3 has 14 residues. Germline V gene lookup returns CDR1 LGHNT and CDR2 FRNRAP. With 1 base removed from V and 6 bases from J, the gap between germline ends came to 10 bases. The CDR3 DNA sequence: TGTGCTAGTGGTTTGGGGAGTAGGAGTCAGCCCCAGCATTTT. Its protein is CASGLGSRSQPQHF.

The V gene is TRBV11-2, the J gene TRBJ1-2; D remains unclear. V shed 2 bases and J shed 2 bases, with 9 bases lying between them. CDR3 length equals 14 residues. Germline CDR1 reads SGHAT; CDR2 reads FQNNGV. CDR3 amino acids: CASSLSVKNYGYTF. CDR3 nucleotides: TGTGCCAGCAGCTTATCCGTCAAAAACTATGGCTACACCTTC. The entire variable domain, with the rest obtained from reference TRBV11-2 and TRBJ1-2, is as follows: EAGVAQSPRYKIIEKRQSVAFWCNPISGHATLYWYQQILGQGPKLLIQFQNNGVVDDSQLPKDRFSAERLKGVDSTLKIQPAKLEDSAVYLCASSLSVKNYGYTFGSGTRLTVV.

The chain employs TRBV3-1 (or the pseudogene TRBV3-2) and TRBJ1-2, with 10 bases identical to TRBD1. The V gene end was trimmed by 1 base and the J gene end by 7 bases; junction bases not matched to a gene: 6. There are 15 residues in the CDR3. The germline gives CDR1 LGHDT, CDR2 YNNKEL (reference sequence). The CDR3 coding sequence is TGTGCCAGCAGCCAAGCCCGGGACAGGGGAGCTGGCTACACCTTC. It translates to CASSQARDRGAGYTF.

The chain is built from TRBV10-3 and TRBJ1-2; D is perhaps TRBD1 (5 bases). Trimming took off 10 bases at V and 4 bases at J, with 16 bases between the two ends. From germline, CDR1 is ENHRY and CDR2 SYGVKD. The CDR3 length is 13 residues. CDR3 in amino acids: CASLQGVGYGYTF. CDR3 coding DNA: TGTGCCAGCCTGCAGGGAGTCGGCTATGGCTACACCTTC.

This clone was detected once. This chain uses TRBV9 with TRBJ1-5, with D tentatively TRBD1 (5 bases). The CDR3 length is 14 residues. With 0 bases removed from V and 7 bases from J, the gap between germline ends came to 11 bases. CDR1 is SGDLS, CDR2 YYNGEE, per germline. The CDR3 reads CASSVGGGDQPQHF. The CDR3 region has the DNA TGTGCCAGCAGCGTAGGAGGAGGGGACCAGCCCCAGCATTTT.

The chain uses TRBV28 and TRBJ2-1; D is uncertain. CDR3 length equals 14 residues. Trimming stripped 6 bases from V and 2 bases from J, with 11 bases between. Germline V gives CDR1 MDHEN, CDR2 SYDVKM. This chain's CDR3 is CASSQEPAYNEQFF. The CDR3 nucleotides are TGTGCCAGCAGCCAGGAACCAGCCTACAATGAGCAGTTCTTC.

The V gene is TRBV11-3, the J gene TRBJ2-1, with TRBD2 identical over 15 bases. This CDR3 comprises 15 residues. The germline CDR1 and CDR2 sequences are SGHNT and YENEEA. With V trimmed by 5 bases and J by 9 bases, 5 bases remained unmatched. CDR3 DNA sequence: TGTGCCAGCAGCCGCGGACTAGCGGGAGGGAGTGAGCAGTTCTTC. It specifies CASSRGLAGGSEQFF.

The chain employs TRBV24-1 and TRBJ2-4, with TRBD2 matching 11 bases. The V segment lost 4 bases and the J segment 10 bases; nucleotides outside the gene matches: 5. The germline gives CDR1 KGHDR, CDR2 SFDVKD. The CDR3 runs 14 residues. CDR3 residues: CATSESLAGAIQYF. CDR3 coding DNA: TGTGCCACCAGTGAATCACTAGCGGGAGCTATTCAGTACTTC.

This clone was seen a single time. This chain connects TRBV7-9 to TRBJ1-1; tentative D call: TRBD1 (6 bases). V lost 5 bases and J lost 0, with 10 bases in between. The CDR3 has 14 amino acids. CDR1 is SEHNR and CDR2 is FQNEAQ in the germline V gene (reference sequence). The CDR3 is CASSPTGLNTEAFF. CDR3 nucleotide sequence: TGTGCCAGCAGCCCAACAGGGTTGAACACTGAAGCTTTCTTT.

Only one count was recorded for this clone. The rearrangement uses TRBV2 and TRBJ2-3, with a possible D match to TRBD2 (5 bases). The CDR3 is 13 amino acids. CDR1 and CDR2 (germline): SNHLY, FYNNEI. The V end was cut by 3 bases, the J end by 5 bases, with 9 bases between. This CDR3 reads CASSDRGIDTQYF. The CDR3 nucleotides read TGTGCCAGCAGTGACCGAGGGATAGATACGCAGTATTTT.

V is TRBV7-6 and J is TRBJ2-3; D is perhaps TRBD1 or TRBD2 (5 bases each). V lost 4 bases and J lost 9, with 14 bases in between. Germline values: CDR1 SGHVS, CDR2 FNYEAQ. The CDR3 runs 13 residues. In DNA, the CDR3 is TGTGCCAGCAGCTCTCTGGGGGTGGGGACGCAGTATTTT. This sequence encodes CASSSLGVGTQYF.

This clone was seen a few times. The chain couples TRBV29-1 to TRBJ1-2; 9 bases align to TRBD1. The CDR3 totals 12 residues. CDR1 and CDR2 from the germline V gene are SQVTM and ANQGSEA. Trimming removed 7 bases from V and 7 bases from J; junction bases left unmatched: 7. This CDR3 is CSGIQGAGGYTF. Written as DNA, the CDR3 is TGCAGCGGTATACAGGGGGCGGGTGGCTACACCTTC.

This chain connects TRBV9 to TRBJ2-3, with 8 bases fitting TRBD1. The CDR3 extends over 14 amino acids. V was pared by 2 bases and J by 3 bases, with 2 bases of the junction left unmatched. From germline, CDR1 is SGDLS and CDR2 YYNGEE. CDR3 sequence reads: CASSVQGATDTQYF. The CDR3 nucleotides are TGTGCCAGCAGCGTCCAGGGGGCGACAGATACGCAGTATTTT.

The chain employs TRBV6-5 and TRBJ1-2, with D possibly TRBD1 on 6 matching bases. V was cut by 5 bases and J by 2 bases, with 9 bases left in between. This CDR3 contains 13 residues. Germline CDR1 reads MNHEY; CDR2 reads SVGAGI. CDR3 bases: TGTGCCAGCAGTCGAGACAGGAACTATGGCTACACCTTC. It is translated as CASSRDRNYGYTF.

CDR3 nucleotide sequence: TGTGCCAGCAGCGGGACTTGGGGAGAGACCCAGTACTTC. This sequence encodes CASSGTWGETQYF. The chain carries TRBV27 and TRBJ2-5, with D maybe TRBD2 (6 bases). Trimming took 6 bases from V and 4 from J, leaving 12 bases between them. The CDR3 spans 13 residues. CDR1 MNHEY and CDR2 SMNVEV come from the germline V gene (reference sequence).

V gene TRBV7-2 combines with J gene TRBJ2-2; 11 bases are shared with TRBD2. The CDR3 covers 16 residues. The germline V gene has CDR1 SGHTA and CDR2 FQGNSA. After removal of 5 bases from V and 6 bases from J, the junction contained 8 bases not matched to a gene. The CDR3 sequence: CASSQTLAGGPGELFF. CDR3 bases: TGTGCCAGCAGCCAAACTCTAGCGGGAGGTCCCGGGGAGCTGTTTTTT.